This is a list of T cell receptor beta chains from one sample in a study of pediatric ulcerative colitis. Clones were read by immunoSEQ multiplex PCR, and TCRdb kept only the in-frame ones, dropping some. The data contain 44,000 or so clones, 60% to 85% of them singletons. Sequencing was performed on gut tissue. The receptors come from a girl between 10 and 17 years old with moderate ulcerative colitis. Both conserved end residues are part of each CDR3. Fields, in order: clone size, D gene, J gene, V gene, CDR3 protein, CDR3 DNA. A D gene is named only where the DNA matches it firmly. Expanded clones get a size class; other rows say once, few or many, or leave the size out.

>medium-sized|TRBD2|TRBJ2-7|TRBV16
CASSRTSGLEQYF
TGTGCCAGCAGCCGGACTAGCGGGCTCGAGCAGTACTTC
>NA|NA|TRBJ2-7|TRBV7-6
CASSSQINSYEQYF
TGTGCCAGCAGCTCTCAAATAAACTCCTACGAGCAGTACTTC
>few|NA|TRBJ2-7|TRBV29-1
CSATAPYEQYF
TGCAGCGCGACAGCTCCCTACGAGCAGTACTTC
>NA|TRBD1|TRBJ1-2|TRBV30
CAWRAGTGDFGYTF
TGTGCCTGGAGGGCCGGGACAGGAGATTTTGGCTACACCTTC
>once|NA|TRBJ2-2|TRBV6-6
CASSYGLAGNTGELFF
TGTGCCAGCAGTTACGGATTGGCAGGGAACACCGGGGAGCTGTTTTTT
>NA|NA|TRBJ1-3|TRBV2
CASSDSASSGSYTIYF
TGTGCCAGCAGCGACAGCGCTTCGAGCGGGAGTTACACCATATATTTT
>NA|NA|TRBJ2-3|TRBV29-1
CSVVFVQGFADTASTDTQYF
TGCAGCGTTGTATTTGTGCAGGGGTTTGCCGATACAGCTAGCACAGATACGCAGTATTTT
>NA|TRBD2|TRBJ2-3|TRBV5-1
CASSFGGRNTDTQYF
TGCGCCAGCAGCTTCGGCGGGAGAAACACAGATACGCAGTATTTT
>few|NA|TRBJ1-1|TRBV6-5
CASSRGSAEAFF
TGTGCCAGCAGCCGAGGTTCCGCTGAAGCTTTCTTT
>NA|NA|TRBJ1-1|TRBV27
CASIGQHTEAFF
TGTGCCAGCATTGGACAGCACACTGAAGCTTTCTTT
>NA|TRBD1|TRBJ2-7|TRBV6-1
CASRTGGQGKVQYF
TGTGCCAGCAGGACAGGGGGACAGGGGAAGGTGCAGTACTTC
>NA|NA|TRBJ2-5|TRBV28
CASSFRGLRKTQYF
TGTGCCAGCAGTTTTCGCGGACTTCGGAAGACCCAGTACTTC
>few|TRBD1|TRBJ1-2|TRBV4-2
CASSQDRGGGYTF
TGTGCCAGCAGCCAGGACAGGGGTGGGGGCTACACCTTC
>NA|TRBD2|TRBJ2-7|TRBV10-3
CAISEGLAGGPDEQYF
TGTGCCATCAGTGAGGGACTAGCGGGAGGGCCAGACGAGCAGTACTTC
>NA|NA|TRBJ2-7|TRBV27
CASSLRQSISYEQYF
TGTGCCAGCAGTTTACGTCAAAGTATTTCCTACGAGCAGTACTTC
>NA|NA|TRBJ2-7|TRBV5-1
CASSLGGDTYEQYF
TGCGCCAGCAGCTTGGGCGGGGACACCTACGAGCAGTACTTC
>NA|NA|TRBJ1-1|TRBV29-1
CSVDDQGIGRTEAFF
TGCAGCGTTGACGACCAGGGGATCGGGAGGACTGAAGCTTTCTTT
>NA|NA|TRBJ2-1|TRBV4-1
CASSQDLADDLLNEQFF
TGCGCCAGCAGCCAAGATCTGGCGGACGACCTCTTGAATGAGCAGTTCTTC
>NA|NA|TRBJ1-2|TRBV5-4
CASSLAAGDGYGYTF
TGTGCCAGCAGCTTAGCGGCAGGGGATGGCTATGGCTACACCTTC
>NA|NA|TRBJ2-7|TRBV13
CASSSPNGRGPYEQYF
TGTGCCAGCAGCTCTCCGAACGGTCGGGGCCCCTACGAGCAGTACTTC